The clone carrying this TCR beta chain was picked up a small number of times. This specimen comes from a study of early T cells in non-severe SARS-CoV-2 infection. Germline V CDR1 and CDR2: SQVTM, ANQGSEA. V was cut by 7 bases and J by 1 base, with 12 bases left in between. CDR3 length: 13 amino acids. As part of library construction, unique molecular identifiers were attached to individual cDNA molecules. One entry per CDR3 protein, called by TCRdb with MiXCR from the 5' RACE reads. The table lists tens of thousands of distinct CDR3 sequences, over 4.5% of them singletons. The specimen sequenced was whole blood. This TCR came from an adult who was a healthcare worker with PCR-confirmed SARS-CoV-2 infection or an uninfected control (not recorded which). J is TRBJ2-3 and V is TRBV29-1; the D is unclear. The DNA for the CDR3 is TGCAGCGGGGGTCTGAGCGGCACAGATACGCAGTATTTT. The encoded protein is CSGGLSGTDTQYF.